The 22 T cell receptor beta chains in this list originate from one sample, sequenced in a study of HIV-infected children after antiretroviral therapy interruption. Treatment meaning: PENTA 11 planned treatment interruption arm or continuous ART arm. Unique molecular identifiers were included in an RNA-based 3' RACE TCR library. From the 3' RACE reads, TCRdb called clonotypes with MiXCR, one entry per CDR3 protein. The table has about 7,500 distinct CDR3 sequences, approximately 15% seen once. The sample in question was CD45RO+ CD8+ T cells from PBMCs, pooled from several time points, obtained from a donor given antiretroviral therapy, either interrupted or continuous. Subset in this sample: memory CD8+ CD45RO+ CD45RA- T cells. The receptors were gathered from a pool of human donors with HIV.

A note on this clonotype: A much larger clone lies one base from this, so it may be a read error. Since no conserved phenylalanine or tryptophan closes the CDR3, a read error is the likely cause. The V gene is TRBV18, the J gene TRBJ2-3, with D possibly TRBD1 on 6 matching bases. CDR3 length: 15 amino acids. The germline V gene has CDR1 KGHSH and CDR2 LQKENI. V was clipped by 5 bases and J by 2 bases, with 14 bases between them. DNA for the CDR3: TGTGCCAGCTCAACGACAGGACCCTACACAGATACGCAGTATTTA. This sequence encodes CASSTTGPYTDTQYL.

This clonotype was seen ten or more times. The rearrangement joins TRBV28 to TRBJ2-7, with D uncertain. The germline CDR1 and CDR2 sequences are MDHEN and SYDVKM. V was shortened by 6 bases and J by 0 bases, with 18 bases between the two germline ends. CDR3 length: 16 amino acids. DNA for the CDR3: TGTGCCAGCAGCTCTCCCTTACCATATATCTCCTACGAGCAGTACTTC. Translated: CASSSPLPYISYEQYF.

By share, this clonotype ranks as large (0.1 to 1%). This sequence joins TRBV3-1 and TRBJ2-1; a possible D gene is TRBD2 (5 bases). The CDR3 sequence is 13 residues long. Looked up from germline, CDR1 is LGHDT and CDR2 is YNNKEL (reference sequence). V gave up 6 bases and J gave up 0 bases, with 6 bases separating them. CDR3 coding DNA: TGTGCCAGCAGGGGAGACTCCTACAATGAGCAGTTCTTC. Its translation is CASRGDSYNEQFF.

This clonotype was found many times. This rearrangement joins TRBV4-2 to TRBJ2-3; TRBD2 aligns across 7 bases. Germline values: CDR1 LGHNA, CDR2 YNFKEQ. This CDR3 comprises 15 residues. V shed 1 base, J shed 6 bases, and the junction held 7 bases outside the gene matches. The CDR3 bases are TGTGCCAGCAGCCAAGTCGGGCGGGAGATGGATACGCAGTATTTT. Protein: CASSQVGREMDTQYF.

The chain joins TRBV6-2 or TRBV6-3 to TRBJ1-2; D is perhaps TRBD1 (6 bases). CDR1 and CDR2 from the germline V gene are MNHEY and SVGEGT. Trimming stripped 6 bases from V and 4 bases from J, with 27 bases between. The CDR3 sequence is 18 residues long. The DNA for the CDR3 is TGTGCCAGCAGACCACTCGCCAGGACAGCCCATTCCTCCTATGGCTACACCTTC. Amino acids: CASRPLARTAHSSYGYTF.

In this sample, this clonotype turned up many times. The J gene is TRBJ2-2, the V gene TRBV5-1; D is unclear. The CDR3 consists of 15 residues. Trimming pared 4 bases from V and 0 bases from J, leaving 10 bases between. Germline loops: CDR1 SGHRS, CDR2 YFSETQ. This CDR3 is CASSPDGSNTGELFF. The CDR3, as DNA: TGCGCCAGCAGCCCGGACGGATCGAACACCGGGGAGCTGTTTTTT.

At least ten counts were recorded for this clonotype. V gene TRBV3-1 combines with J gene TRBJ1-5, with TRBD1 matching 11 bases. The germline V gene encodes CDR1 LGHDT and CDR2 YNNKEL (reference sequence). CDR3 length equals 16 residues. Unmatched junction bases numbered 6, after V lost 2 bases and J lost 6 bases. For the CDR3, the DNA is TGTGCCAGCAGCCAAAGCCCCGGGACAGGGGGTCAGCCCCAGCATTTT. Its protein product is CASSQSPGTGGQPQHF.

Relative to its sample, this clonotype is medium-sized (0.01 to 0.1%). The rearrangement joins TRBV7-9 to TRBJ2-3; D is uncertain. Germline V gene sequence: CDR1 SEHNR, CDR2 FQNEAQ (reference sequence). V was clipped by 4 bases and J by 6 bases, with 8 bases between them. The CDR3 is 12 residues long. This CDR3 is CASSSPRDTQYF. The CDR3 bases are TGTGCCAGCAGCTCTCCGCGGGATACGCAGTATTTT.

This clonotype has just one count. This chain links TRBV5-1 with TRBJ2-4, with D hard to call. The germline V and J ends were trimmed by 3 bases and 0 bases, with 16 bases remaining between them. The CDR3 runs to 17 residues. Per the germline V gene, CDR1 is SGHRS and CDR2 is YFSETQ. CDR3 residues: CASSSESDPLAKNIQYF. The CDR3 bases are TGCGCCAGCAGCTCTGAGAGTGACCCACTAGCCAAAAACATTCAGTACTTC.

This clonotype was seen many times. The chain recombines TRBV6-2 or TRBV6-3 with TRBJ2-1; 12 nucleotides match TRBD2. The CDR3 covers 14 residues. The junction had 9 bases not matched to a gene; V was cut back by 11 bases and J by 7 bases. Per germline, CDR1 MNHEY and CDR2 SVGEGT. The CDR3 loop reads CAVATGTSGNEQFF. DNA for the CDR3: TGTGCCGTCGCCACGGGGACTAGCGGGAATGAGCAGTTCTTC.

This clonotype was recorded many times. CDR3 residues: CASSPESMGGAAYNEQFF. In nucleotides, the CDR3 is TGTGCCAGCAGTCCCGAGTCGATGGGGGGCGCTGCGTACAATGAGCAGTTCTTC. The chain is built from TRBV12-3 or TRBV12-4 and TRBJ2-1; D might be TRBD1 or TRBD2, each matching 6 bases. Trimming cost V 5 bases and J 4 bases, with 24 bases left between them. There are 18 residues in the CDR3.

This clonotype was counted ten times or more. The V and J genes are TRBV27 and TRBJ1-4; TRBD1 is a possible D gene (6 bases). Germline CDR1 and CDR2: MNHEY and SMNVEV (reference sequence). V was cut by 3 bases and J by 8 bases, with 13 bases left in between. The CDR3 is made up of 14 amino acids. The CDR3 DNA sequence: TGTGCCAGCAGTTTTGGGGGCATGGGGGAAAAACTGTTTTTT. Protein: CASSFGGMGEKLFF.

Ten or more counts support this clonotype. The chain is built from TRBV7-3 and TRBJ2-3, with D hard to call. The germline V and J ends were trimmed by 2 bases and 2 bases, with 8 bases remaining between them. Germline-derived CDR1 and CDR2 are SGHTA and FQGTGA. The CDR3 has 14 amino acids. CDR3 amino acids: CASSLLAFTDTQYF. For the CDR3, the DNA is TGTGCCAGCAGCTTACTTGCATTCACAGATACGCAGTATTTT.

This clonotype is judged medium-sized. CDR3 loop: CASQNAGVDDNSPLHF. The CDR3 coding sequence is TGTGCCAGTCAAAACGCGGGGGTTGATGATAATTCACCCCTCCACTTT. This chain links TRBV19 with TRBJ1-6, with TRBD1 as a possible D gene (5 bases). V dropped 8 bases and J dropped 5 bases, with 19 bases sitting between them. The CDR3 spans 16 residues. CDR1 LNHDA and CDR2 SQIVND come from the germline V gene (reference sequence).

The J gene is TRBJ2-7, the V gene TRBV2, with 8 bases that match TRBD1. V was clipped by 4 bases and J by 2 bases; unmatched bases: 7. The CDR3 extends over 15 amino acids. The germline V gene encodes CDR1 SNHLY and CDR2 FYNNEI. The CDR3 region is CASSVPQGVAYEQYF. The CDR3 nucleotides read TGTGCCAGCAGTGTCCCACAGGGGGTTGCCTACGAGCAGTACTTC.

By share, this clonotype ranks as medium-sized. The chain joins TRBV12-3 or TRBV12-4 to TRBJ2-1; 10 bases map to TRBD2. The CDR3 is 15 residues long. V gave up 4 bases and J gave up 8 bases; unmatched junction bases: 8. The CDR3 loop is CASSSSGSSSDEQFF. Here the CDR3 DNA reads TGTGCCAGCAGTTCTAGCGGGAGTAGCAGCGATGAGCAGTTCTTC.

This clonotype is medium-sized in the sample. This chain uses TRBV10-2 with TRBJ1-1, with D possibly matching TRBD1 (6 bases). Per the germline V gene, CDR1 is WSHSY and CDR2 is SAAADI. The CDR3 has 13 amino acids. V was clipped by 9 bases and J by 10 bases, with 21 bases between them. CDR3 residues: CARTSSKGEGAFF. The CDR3, as DNA: TGCGCCAGAACCTCTAGCAAGGGGGAGGGAGCTTTCTTT.

This clonotype was detected ten times or more. The chain recombines TRBV7-9 with TRBJ2-7; D might be TRBD1 (6 bases). V shed 3 bases and J shed 6 bases, with 9 bases lying between them. CDR1 SEHNR and CDR2 FQNEAQ come from the germline V gene (reference sequence). The CDR3 is made up of 12 amino acids. The CDR3 coding sequence is TGTGCCAGCAGCTTCAGGGGCGGCGAGCAGTACTTC. It specifies CASSFRGGEQYF.

This clonotype was observed many times. The gene calls are TRBV19 and TRBJ2-7; D possibly matches TRBD1 or TRBD2 (5 bases each). The CDR3 runs 13 residues. From germline, CDR1 is LNHDA and CDR2 SQIVND (reference sequence). V lost 6 bases and J lost 7, with 16 bases in between. CDR3 in DNA: TGTGCCAGTAGAAGGGATGGGACCGGGGAGCAGTACTTC. This translates into CASRRDGTGEQYF.

This clonotype was counted at least ten times. The rearrangement joins TRBV6-5 to TRBJ2-1; weak D call: TRBD1 (6 bases). The germline V gene encodes CDR1 MNHEY and CDR2 SVGAGI. V was cut by 10 bases and J by 3 bases, with 7 bases left in between. This CDR3 is 11 amino acids long. In DNA form, the CDR3 reads TGTGCCACGACAGGCTACAATGAGCAGTTCTTC. Encoded protein: CATTGYNEQFF.

This clonotype is judged medium-sized. The chain uses TRBV2 and TRBJ1-2, with TRBD1 matching over 9 bases. The CDR3 is 14 residues long. V shed 0 bases, J shed 8 bases, and the junction held 4 bases outside the gene matches. Per germline, CDR1 SNHLY and CDR2 FYNNEI. For the CDR3, the DNA is TGTGCCAGCAGTGAAGCCGGGACAGGGAAAGGCTACACCTTC. Translation gives CASSEAGTGKGYTF.

This clonotype was recorded many times. The chain uses TRBV4-1 and TRBJ2-1, with 8 positions matching TRBD1. V lost 0 bases to trimming and J lost 7 bases; unmatched junction nucleotides: 8. This CDR3 is 16 amino acids long. Germline V CDR1 and CDR2: MGHRA, YSYEKL. Written as DNA, the CDR3 is TGCGCCAGCAGCCAAGATGGGACAGGCCAGAGGAATGAGCAGTTCTTC. This sequence encodes CASSQDGTGQRNEQFF.